Following are 10 T cell receptor beta chains from one sample sequenced in a study of control samples from healthy donors and cancer patients. The data were produced by immunoSEQ multiplex PCR, yet TCRdb's version contains in-frame clones alone and is incomplete. The data hold around 200,000 clones, with about 93% observed a single time. Sequenced material: blood. These receptors originate from a man between 18 and 35 years old in good health.

V and J are TRBV4-1 and TRBJ1-1, with 9 bases fitting TRBD1. CDR1 and CDR2 from the germline V gene are MGHRA and YSYEKL. Trimming took 1 base from V and 0 from J; bases not matched to a gene: 12. This CDR3 has 19 amino acids. CDR3 coding DNA: TGCGCCAGCAGCCAAGCTGTTTGGGGACAGGGTGCGTTGAACACTGAAGCTTTCTTT. This gives the protein CASSQAVWGQGALNTEAFF.

The chain employs TRBV27 and TRBJ2-1, with TRBD1 matching over 11 bases. The ends lost 6 bases at V and 6 bases at J; junction bases unmatched: 4. The V gene's germline CDR1 is MNHEY and CDR2 SMNVEV (reference sequence). The CDR3 contains 14 residues. The CDR3 protein is CASSRDRGGNEQFF. In nucleotides, the CDR3 is TGTGCCAGCAGCAGGGACAGGGGGGGCAATGAGCAGTTCTTC.

The chain is built from TRBV9 and TRBJ2-3; 8 bases agree with TRBD1. Trimming cost V 4 bases and J 6 bases; bases outside gene matches: 10. Germline V CDR1 and CDR2: SGDLS, YYNGEE. The CDR3 has 15 residues. Written as DNA, the CDR3 is TGTGCCAGCAGCTATACAGGGGGTAGAGAGGATACGCAGTATTTT. Translation gives CASSYTGGREDTQYF.

The rearrangement joins TRBV3-1 (or the pseudogene TRBV3-2) to TRBJ1-6, with 9 bases lining up with TRBD1. Trimming at V came to 4 bases and at J to 10 bases, leaving 8 bases not matched to a gene. CDR1 LGHDT and CDR2 YNNKEL come from the germline V gene (reference sequence). The CDR3 loop spans 15 amino acids. The CDR3 is CASSLMGQGSSPLHF. CDR3 sequence (DNA): TGTGCCAGCAGCCTTATGGGACAGGGTTCATCACCCCTCCACTTT.

The rearrangement links TRBV29-1 to TRBJ2-5; maybe TRBD2 (6 bases). The CDR3 sequence is 11 residues long. Trimming cost V 7 bases and J 5 bases, with 11 bases left between them. Germline values: CDR1 SQVTM, CDR2 ANQGSEA. CDR3 amino acids: CSAGLPETQYF. Here the CDR3 DNA reads TGCAGCGCTGGACTACCGGAGACCCAGTACTTC. Drawing the rest from reference TRBV29-1 and TRBJ2-5, the complete variable domain is SAVISQKPSRDICQRGTSLTIQCQVDSQVTMMFWYRQQPGQSLTLIATANQGSEATYESGFVIDKFPISRPNLTFSTLTVSNMSPEDSSIYLCSAGLPETQYFGPGTRLLVL.

This chain joins TRBV2 and TRBJ1-4; D remains unclear. V was shortened by 8 bases and J by 8 bases, with 12 bases between the two germline ends. The length of the CDR3 is 12 residues. Germline CDR1 and CDR2: SNHLY and FYNNEI. CDR3 sequence (DNA): TGTGCCAGCCGGCTCTTCCAAGAAAAACTGTTTTTT. Translated: CASRLFQEKLFF.

On this clone: Compared with germline, one end of the junction differs, possibly owing to a read error. The gene calls are TRBV6-2 or TRBV6-3 and TRBJ1-5, with TRBD1 matching 8 bases. The CDR3 extends over 12 amino acids. CDR1 and CDR2 (germline): MNHEY, SVGEGT. CDR3 sequence (DNA): TGTGCCAGCAGTTACTCGATGGGACAGGCAAATTTT. Its translation: CASSYSMGQANF.

The rearrangement joins TRBV7-6 to TRBJ2-2; D is possibly TRBD2 (6 bases). CDR3 length equals 16 residues. Germline lookup yields CDR1 SGHVS and CDR2 FNYEAQ. Trimming left V 2 bases short and J 3 bases short, with 13 bases between. The CDR3 DNA sequence: TGTGCCAGCAGCTTACTGGGACTGGAGTACACCGGGGAGCTGTTTTTT. Protein sequence: CASSLLGLEYTGELFF.

The genes are TRBV5-1 and TRBJ1-4, with a tentative D call TRBD1 (6 bases). CDR1 is SGHRS and CDR2 is YFSETQ in the germline V gene. The CDR3 runs to 14 residues. V was clipped by 4 bases and J by 8 bases, with 15 bases between them. CDR3 in DNA: TGCGCCAGCAGCGGGACACCGCCGGACGAAAAACTGTTTTTT. Translating it yields CASSGTPPDEKLFF.

This chain joins TRBV7-3 and TRBJ2-6; a possible D gene is TRBD1 (5 bases). Germline CDR1 and CDR2: SGHTA and FQGTGA. CDR3 length: 17 amino acids. V gave up 1 base and J gave up 3 bases, with 13 bases separating them. CDR3 DNA sequence: TGTGCCAGCAGCTTAAACCCAGGGTTAGGTGGGGCCAACGTCCTGACTTTC. As protein: CASSLNPGLGGANVLTF.